One sample yielded the 17 T cell receptor beta chains listed below, sequenced in a study of cytomegalovirus exposure and HLA in healthy donors (dated by TCRdb to about 2017). Library method: the immunoSEQ multiplex PCR assay. For the multiplex PCR, a mixture combining 60 forward primers for TCR Vbeta segments and 13 reverse primers for TCR Jbeta segments was used. In its TCRdb copy, this immuneACCESS table keeps in-frame sequences only and misses some clones. Where compared with another copy, unresolved V genes explain less than half of these, and the others have no known cause. This sample gives 160,000 or so clones in total; roughly 80% of them show up just once. The leading ten clones occupy around 0.98% of the sample. Source material: PBMCs. Receptors originate from a man aged 25-45 years in good health and CMV-seronegative.

This clone was found a few times. This chain joins TRBV10-3 and TRBJ1-2, with a weak D call TRBD1 (5 bases). Between the trimmed V and J ends, which lost 7 bases and 5 bases, there was a span of 11 bases. Germline V gives CDR1 ENHRY, CDR2 SYGVKD. There are 12 residues in the CDR3. This chain's CDR3 is CAIKGAGYGYTF. The CDR3 DNA reads TGTGCCATCAAAGGGGCAGGGTATGGCTACACCTTC.

This rearrangement joins TRBV15 to TRBJ1-1; 9 bases match TRBD1. CDR3 length: 12 amino acids. After removal of 11 bases from V and 3 bases from J, the junction contained 4 bases not matched to a gene. Germline assignment: CDR1 LNHNV and CDR2 YYDKDF (reference sequence). DNA of the CDR3: TGTGCCGCCGGGACAGGGTACACTGAAGCTTTCTTT. It encodes CAAGTGYTEAFF.

V usage is TRBV19 and J usage is TRBJ1-2, with 9 bases that match TRBD1. CDR1 is LNHDA and CDR2 is SQIVND in the germline V gene (reference sequence). This CDR3 has 14 residues. Trimming took 5 bases from V and 6 from J; bases not matched to a gene: 7. The DNA for the CDR3 is TGTGCCAGTAGTTCCGGACAGGGGTGGGATGGCTACACCTTC. Translated, it gives CASSSGQGWDGYTF.

The chain joins TRBV6-5 to TRBJ2-6; 7 nucleotides agree with TRBD1. J was trimmed by 0 bases and V by 4 bases; bases with no gene match: 3. The CDR3 sequence is 16 residues long. The germline gives CDR1 MNHEY, CDR2 SVGAGI. The CDR3 spells CASSFGQVSGANVLTF. The CDR3, as DNA: TGTGCCAGCAGTTTCGGACAGGTCTCTGGGGCCAACGTCCTGACTTTC.

The V gene is TRBV19, the J gene TRBJ1-5, with 7 bases that match TRBD1. Losses at the gene ends were 6 bases for V and 5 bases for J; bases not matched to a gene: 7. In germline, CDR1 is LNHDA, CDR2 SQIVND (reference sequence). The CDR3 is 14 amino acids. DNA of the CDR3: TGTGCCAGTAGCCAGGGGGAAGAATATCAGCCCCAGCATTTT. Translating gives CASSQGEEYQPQHF. Full variable domain (remainder filled in from reference TRBV19 and TRBJ1-5): DGGITQSPKYLFRKEGQNVTLSCEQNLNHDAMYWYRQDPGQGLRLIYYSQIVNDFQKGDIAEGYSVSREKKESFPLTVTSAQKNPTAFYLCASSQGEEYQPQHFGDGTRLSIL.

The chain carries TRBV7-2 and TRBJ2-7; TRBD1 is a possible D gene (6 bases). This CDR3 comprises 16 residues. V shed 3 bases and J shed 7 bases, with 22 bases lying between them. Germline V gene data show CDR1 as SGHTA and CDR2 as FQGNSA. The CDR3 protein is CASSFFTGTPYGEQYF. DNA for the CDR3: TGTGCCAGCAGCTTTTTCACCGGGACACCATACGGAGAGCAGTACTTC.

V and J are TRBV11-2 and TRBJ2-4; 9 nucleotides line up with TRBD1. The CDR3 contains 17 residues. The junction had 10 bases not matched to a gene; V was cut back by 4 bases and J by 3 bases. Per germline, CDR1 SGHAT and CDR2 FQNNGV. As DNA, the CDR3 is TGTGCCAGCAGCTCCTCCCGGGACAGGGAAAGCAAAAACATTCAGTACTTC. It encodes CASSSSRDRESKNIQYF.

V is TRBV6-4 and J is TRBJ1-1; perhaps TRBD1 as D (6 bases). CDR1 and CDR2 (germline): MRHNA, SNTAGT. Trimming took 6 bases from V and 0 from J, leaving 11 bases between them. CDR3 length: 14 amino acids. The CDR3 reads CASSQDSLNTEAFF. The CDR3, as DNA: TGTGCCAGCAGCCAGGACAGCTTGAACACTGAAGCTTTCTTT.

CDR3: CASSGVEGTVSYEQYF. In DNA, the CDR3 is TGTGCCAGCAGTGGGGTTGAGGGCACAGTGTCCTACGAGCAGTACTTC. The J gene is TRBJ2-7, the V gene TRBV25-1; possible D gene TRBD2, 5 bases. There are 16 residues in the CDR3. Germline V lookup: CDR1 MGHDK, CDR2 SYGVNS. V shed 4 bases and J shed 1 base, with 17 bases lying between them.

Note on this clone: Sequence at one end of the junction differs from germline and may be a read error. The V and J genes are TRBV7-9 and TRBJ1-2; D perhaps matches TRBD1 (6 bases). The germline CDR1 and CDR2 sequences are SEHNR and FQNEAQ (reference sequence). The CDR3 has 12 residues. The CDR3 DNA sequence: TGTTCCAGCAGCCCCAGGGACACTGGCTACACCTTC. Translating it yields CSSSPRDTGYTF.

The J gene is TRBJ2-1, the V gene TRBV9; TRBD1 matches at 7 bases. V dropped 4 bases and J dropped 2; count of bases not matched to a gene: 9. Germline V lookup: CDR1 SGDLS, CDR2 YYNGEE. CDR3 length: 16 amino acids. The DNA for the CDR3 is TGTGCCAGCAGCCAAAGACAGGGTACCCCCTACAATGAGCAGTTCTTC. Translating it yields CASSQRQGTPYNEQFF.

The rearrangement links TRBV5-5 to TRBJ1-6, with a tentative D call TRBD1 (6 bases). The CDR3 is 15 amino acids. V gave up 5 bases and J gave up 6 bases, with 15 bases separating them. Germline V gene data show CDR1 as SGHKS and CDR2 as YYEKEE (reference sequence). CDR3: CASRIYRAANSPLHF. The CDR3 DNA reads TGTGCCAGCAGAATTTACAGGGCGGCTAATTCACCCCTCCACTTT.

This clone occurred a few times. The chain employs TRBV19 and TRBJ1-1; 8 bases match TRBD1. CDR1 is LNHDA, CDR2 SQIVND, per germline (reference sequence). Trimming took 3 bases from V and 11 from J; bases not matched to a gene: 11. The CDR3 consists of 14 residues. This CDR3 reads CASSIRQGIRGAFF. CDR3 bases: TGTGCCAGTAGTATCAGACAGGGGATCCGTGGGGCTTTCTTT.

The chain links TRBV6-5 to TRBJ2-7, with a possible D match to TRBD1 (6 bases). This CDR3 is 15 amino acids long. From germline, CDR1 is MNHEY and CDR2 SVGAGI. The V end was cut by 2 bases, the J end by 0 bases, with 11 bases between. The CDR3 DNA is TGTGCCAGCAGTTACGACGTCAGGGGCTCCTACGAGCAGTACTTC. Amino acid sequence: CASSYDVRGSYEQYF.

The V and J genes are TRBV5-1 and TRBJ2-5, with TRBD2 matching over 11 bases. Gene TRBJ2-7 matches the end of the DNA better, so the J call may be wrong. The CDR3 loop spans 17 amino acids. CDR1 is SGHRS, CDR2 YFSETQ, per germline. DNA for the CDR3: TGCGCCAGCAGCCGCGGGACTAGCGGCGGGGGGCCCTACGAGCAGTACTTC. Protein: CASSRGTSGGGPYEQYF.

A remark on this clone: The identical CDR3 is also encoded by other nucleotide sequences in the sample. The CDR3 DNA is TGTGCCAGCAGCCTCCGGACAGGCTTGAACACTGAAGCTTTCTTT. Amino acids: CASSLRTGLNTEAFF. This rearrangement joins TRBV14 to TRBJ1-1; 7 positions match TRBD1. Germline CDR1 is SGHDN and CDR2 is FVKESK. V lost 4 bases to trimming and J lost 0 bases; unmatched junction nucleotides: 5. CDR3 size: 15 residues.

The chain joins TRBV5-6 to TRBJ2-3, with a weak D call TRBD2 (5 bases). This CDR3 is built from 16 residues. From germline, CDR1 is SGHDT and CDR2 YYEEEE. V gave up 3 bases and J gave up 4 bases, with 18 bases separating them. The CDR3 DNA reads TGTGCCAGCAGCTCGAAGGCTCGGGGTACCGCAGATACGCAGTATTTT. This codes for CASSSKARGTADTQYF. Combining the CDR3 with reference TRBV5-6 and TRBJ2-3 gives the whole variable domain DAGVTQSPTHLIKTRGQQVTLRCSPKSGHDTVSWYQQALGQGPQFIFQYYEEEERQRGNFPDRFSGHQFPNYSSELNVNALLLGDSALYLCASSSKARGTADTQYFGPGTRLTVL.